This passage covers 14 T cell receptor beta chains from one sample sequenced in a study of identical twins. TCRdb reprocessed the 5' RACE reads with MiXCR, giving one entry per CDR3 protein. The sample has about 660,000 distinct CDR3 sequences; over 8.5% are singletons. These data are also associated with another study on yellow fever vaccine responses in identical twins.

Material for sequencing was PBMCs. These receptors were taken from a woman under 30 in good health.

The chain recombines TRBV29-1 with TRBJ2-7; D could derive from TRBD1 or TRBD2 (5 bases each). CDR1 SQVTM and CDR2 ANQGSEA come from the germline V gene. V lost 3 bases and J 3 bases, leaving 12 bases between the germline ends. The CDR3 is 13 residues long. The CDR3 DNA sequence: TGCAGCGTTGAGGTTGCAGGGAGCTACGAGCAGTACTTC. Translated: CSVEVAGSYEQYF.

The table lists this clonotype with a few counts. This chain's CDR3 is CASSPDPGRAGETQYF. The CDR3 nucleotides are TGTGCCAGTAGTCCCGATCCAGGCAGGGCGGGAGAGACCCAGTACTTC. The rearrangement uses TRBV19 and TRBJ2-5; tentatively, D is TRBD1 or TRBD2 (5 bases each). The germline V and J ends were trimmed by 5 bases and 4 bases, with 20 bases remaining between them. The CDR3 runs 16 residues. Germline CDR1 and CDR2: LNHDA and SQIVND (reference sequence). The full variable domain, completed using reference TRBV19 and TRBJ2-5, is DGGITQSPKYLFRKEGQNVTLSCEQNLNHDAMYWYRQDPGQGLRLIYYSQIVNDFQKGDIAEGYSVSREKKESFPLTVTSAQKNPTAFYLCASSPDPGRAGETQYFGPGTRLLVL.

This clonotype was detected only a few times. This chain's CDR3 is CAINRDRSNSPLHF. In nucleotides, the CDR3 is TGTGCCATCAATCGGGACAGAAGTAATTCACCCCTCCACTTT. The V gene is TRBV10-3, the J gene TRBJ1-6; 7 positions agree with TRBD1. The CDR3 consists of 14 residues. V was pared by 7 bases and J by 6 bases, with 6 bases of the junction left unmatched. From germline, CDR1 is ENHRY and CDR2 SYGVKD.

At least ten counts were recorded for this clonotype. The rearrangement links TRBV28 to TRBJ2-3, with D possibly being TRBD2 (5 bases). Per the germline V gene, CDR1 is MDHEN and CDR2 is SYDVKM. The CDR3 has 13 residues. V was pared by 6 bases and J by 7 bases, with 14 bases between. Here the CDR3 DNA reads TGTGCCAGCAGCTCCTCGGGGTCGAATACGCAGTATTTT. Encoded protein: CASSSSGSNTQYF. Using reference TRBV28 and TRBJ2-3 for the parts outside the CDR3, the full variable domain is DVKVTQSSRYLVKRTGEKVFLECVQDMDHENMFWYRQDPGLGLRLIYFSYDVKMKEKGDIPEGYSVSREKKERFSLILESASTNQTSMYLCASSSSGSNTQYFGPGTRLTVL.

In this sample, this clonotype turned up many times. The rearrangement links TRBV29-1 to TRBJ2-5, with D perhaps matching TRBD2 (7 bases). This CDR3 region has 15 residues. CDR1 is SQVTM, CDR2 ANQGSEA, per germline. With 3 bases removed from V and 4 bases from J, the gap between germline ends came to 18 bases. CDR3 sequence reads: CSVEEQGGKGETQYF. The DNA of the CDR3 is TGCAGCGTTGAGGAACAGGGAGGGAAGGGAGAGACCCAGTACTTC.

The V and J genes are TRBV6-2 or TRBV6-3 and TRBJ2-3; D remains ambiguous. Germline V CDR1 and CDR2: MNHEY, SVGEGT. This CDR3 is built from 16 residues. Trimming pared 2 bases from V and 4 bases from J, leaving 16 bases between. Here the CDR3 DNA reads TGTGCCAGCAGTTACCCTCATGGTATCTATTCAGATACGCAGTATTTT. Translating it yields CASSYPHGIYSDTQYF.

This clonotype has at least ten counts. The CDR3 sequence is CASSLAGTPLDTQYF. In DNA, the CDR3 is TGCGCCAGCAGCTTGGCCGGGACCCCTTTAGATACGCAGTATTTT. This chain connects TRBV5-1 to TRBJ2-3; D possibly uses TRBD1 or TRBD2 (5 bases each). The V end lost 0 bases, the J end lost 5 bases, and 13 bases lay between the germline ends. Germline CDR1 and CDR2: SGHRS and YFSETQ. The CDR3 loop spans 15 amino acids.

This clonotype was seen a few times. The rearrangement links TRBV7-9 to TRBJ2-3; 9 positions match TRBD1. Looked up from germline, CDR1 is SEHNR and CDR2 is FQNEAQ (reference sequence). With V trimmed by 5 bases and J by 12 bases, 6 bases remained unmatched. The CDR3 loop spans 12 amino acids. The CDR3 DNA reads TGTGCCAGCAGCACCGGGACAGGGCCTCAGTATTTT. This codes for CASSTGTGPQYF.

This clonotype was observed at least ten times. The V gene is TRBV27, the J gene TRBJ2-3; TRBD2 is a possible D gene (6 bases). CDR1 MNHEY and CDR2 SMNVEV come from the germline V gene (reference sequence). V was cut by 5 bases and J by 8 bases, with 23 bases left in between. The CDR3 contains 16 residues. CDR3 coding DNA: TGTGCCAGCAGTCCCTCAGCGACTAGGGAGTTAGGTACGCAGTATTTT. It encodes CASSPSATRELGTQYF.

This clonotype was seen only a few times. V usage is TRBV5-1 and J usage is TRBJ1-4; D unresolved. Germline V gives CDR1 SGHRS, CDR2 YFSETQ. V lost 4 bases and J lost 8, with 12 bases in between. There are 13 residues in the CDR3. CDR3 bases: TGCGCCAGCAGCCGCGGGATGGAGGAAAAACTGTTTTTT. Amino acids: CASSRGMEEKLFF. Full variable domain (outside the CDR3, taken from reference TRBV5-1 and TRBJ1-4): KAGVTQTPRYLIKTRGQQVTLSCSPISGHRSVSWYQQTPGQGLQFLFEYFSETQRNKGNFPGRFSGRQFSNSRSEMNVSTLELGDSALYLCASSRGMEEKLFFGSGTQLSVL.

The chain uses TRBV27 and TRBJ2-1; maybe TRBD2 (6 bases). This CDR3 is 13 amino acids long. Germline CDR1 MNHEY, CDR2 SMNVEV (reference sequence). V shed 2 bases and J shed 9 bases, with 11 bases lying between them. CDR3 coding DNA: TGTGCCAGCAGTTTAGCCTCTAGCGCTGAGCAGTTCTTC. It codes for CASSLASSAEQFF.

A few counts support this clonotype. The gene calls are TRBV7-2 and TRBJ2-2; a weak D match, TRBD1 (5 bases). Germline V gives CDR1 SGHTA, CDR2 FQGNSA. V shed 1 base and J shed 9 bases, with 15 bases lying between them. This CDR3 has 15 amino acids. The CDR3 spells CASSLDQGWGRELFF. The CDR3 coding sequence is TGTGCCAGCAGCTTAGATCAAGGGTGGGGCCGGGAGCTGTTTTTT.

The table lists this clonotype with a few counts. This CDR3 is CASSSIGTGPYNEQFF. The CDR3, as DNA: TGTGCCAGCAGCTCCATAGGGACAGGGCCCTACAATGAGCAGTTCTTC. This chain uses TRBV7-2 with TRBJ2-1; 9 bases line up with TRBD1. The CDR3 is 16 amino acids. Trimming took 4 bases from V and 2 from J; bases not matched to a gene: 6. CDR1 is SGHTA and CDR2 is FQGNSA in the germline V gene.

In this sample, this clonotype turned up a few times. V gene TRBV27 combines with J gene TRBJ2-3; TRBD1 matches 10 bases. With 2 bases clipped from V and 4 bases from J, the junction kept 6 bases outside the gene matches. The CDR3 is 16 residues long. The germline V gene has CDR1 MNHEY and CDR2 SMNVEV (reference sequence). CDR3 residues: CASSLIRTGGADTQYF. The CDR3 region has the DNA TGTGCCAGCAGTTTAATAAGGACAGGGGGTGCAGATACGCAGTATTTT.